Included here is one TCR beta chain sequence, with context. Distinct nucleotide sequences in the sample also encode this CDR3. This sample stems from a study of blood T cell repertoires in COVID-19. CDR1 and CDR2 from the germline V gene are MGHRA and YSYEKL. This CDR3 comprises 15 residues. Deletions cut 1 base from V and 0 bases from J, with 10 bases between. Generated by immunoSEQ multiplex PCR, the TCRdb table keeps only in-frame clones and is missing some. The sample contains 450,000 or so clones, approximately 90% of which appear only once. The sequence was collected from a man younger than 35 with COVID-19, enrolled during active disease. Material for sequencing was peripheral blood. The genes are TRBV4-1 and TRBJ2-7; perhaps TRBD1 as D (6 bases). CDR3 sequence reads: CASSQASGVSYEQYF. DNA of the CDR3: TGCGCCAGCAGCCAAGCGTCAGGGGTCTCCTACGAGCAGTACTTC.